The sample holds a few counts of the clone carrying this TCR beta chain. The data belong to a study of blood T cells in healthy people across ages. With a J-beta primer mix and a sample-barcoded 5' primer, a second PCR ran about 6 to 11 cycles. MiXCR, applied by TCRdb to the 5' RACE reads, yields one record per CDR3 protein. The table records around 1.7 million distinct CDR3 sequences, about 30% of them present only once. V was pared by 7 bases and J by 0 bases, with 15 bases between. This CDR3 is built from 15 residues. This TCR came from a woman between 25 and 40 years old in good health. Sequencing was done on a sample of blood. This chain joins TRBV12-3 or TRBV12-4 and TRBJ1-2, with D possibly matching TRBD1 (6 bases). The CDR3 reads CASTPRDTANYGYTF. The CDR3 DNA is TGTGCCAGCACCCCCCGGGACACCGCTAACTATGGCTACACCTTC.